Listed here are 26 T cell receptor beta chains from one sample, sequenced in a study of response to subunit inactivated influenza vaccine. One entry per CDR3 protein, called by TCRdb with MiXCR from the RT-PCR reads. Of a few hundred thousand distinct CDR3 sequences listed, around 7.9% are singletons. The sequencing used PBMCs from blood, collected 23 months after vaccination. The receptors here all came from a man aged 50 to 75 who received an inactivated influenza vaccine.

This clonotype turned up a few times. Here the CDR3 reads CASSLRSGRNEQFF. CDR3 bases: TGTGCCAGCAGCTTACGGTCGGGGAGGAATGAGCAGTTCTTC. The gene calls are TRBV7-9 and TRBJ2-1; D perhaps matches TRBD2 (6 bases). The CDR3 consists of 14 residues. V lost 2 bases to trimming and J lost 7 bases, with 12 bases between them. The germline V gene has CDR1 SEHNR and CDR2 FQNEAQ (reference sequence).

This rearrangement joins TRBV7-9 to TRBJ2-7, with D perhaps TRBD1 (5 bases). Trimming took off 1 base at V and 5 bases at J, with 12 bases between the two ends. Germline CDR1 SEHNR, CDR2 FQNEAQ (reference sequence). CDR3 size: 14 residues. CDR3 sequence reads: CASSLVGAAHEQYF. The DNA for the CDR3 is TGTGCCAGCAGCTTAGTAGGGGCAGCCCACGAGCAGTACTTC.

The CDR3 sequence: CASSLTPGGFVEQYF. CDR3 coding DNA: TGTGCCAGCAGCTTAACCCCGGGGGGGTTTGTCGAGCAGTACTTC. This rearrangement joins TRBV11-2 to TRBJ2-7; 8 positions agree with TRBD2. This CDR3 comprises 15 residues. Looked up from germline, CDR1 is SGHAT and CDR2 is FQNNGV. The junction had 9 bases not matched to a gene; V was cut back by 2 bases and J by 6 bases.

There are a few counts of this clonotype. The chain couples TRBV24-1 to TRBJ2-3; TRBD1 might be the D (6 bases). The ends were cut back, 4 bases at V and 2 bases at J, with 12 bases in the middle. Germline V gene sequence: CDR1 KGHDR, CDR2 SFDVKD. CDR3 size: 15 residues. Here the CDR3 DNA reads TGTGCCACCAGTGAGGGCAGGGGTTTCACAGATACGCAGTATTTT. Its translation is CATSEGRGFTDTQYF.

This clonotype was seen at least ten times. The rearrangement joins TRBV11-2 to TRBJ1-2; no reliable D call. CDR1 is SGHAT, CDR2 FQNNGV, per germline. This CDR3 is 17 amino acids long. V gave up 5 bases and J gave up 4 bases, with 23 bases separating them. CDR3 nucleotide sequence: TGTGCCAGCAGCCACTTTTTTCCTCCGACATCACCCTATGGCTACACCTTC. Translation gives CASSHFFPPTSPYGYTF.

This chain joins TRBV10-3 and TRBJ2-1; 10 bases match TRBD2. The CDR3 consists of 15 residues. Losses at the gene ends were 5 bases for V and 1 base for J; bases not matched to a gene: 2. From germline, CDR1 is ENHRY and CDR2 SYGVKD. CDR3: CAISLAGGSYNEQFF. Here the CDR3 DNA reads TGTGCCATCAGTTTAGCGGGGGGATCCTACAATGAGCAGTTCTTC.

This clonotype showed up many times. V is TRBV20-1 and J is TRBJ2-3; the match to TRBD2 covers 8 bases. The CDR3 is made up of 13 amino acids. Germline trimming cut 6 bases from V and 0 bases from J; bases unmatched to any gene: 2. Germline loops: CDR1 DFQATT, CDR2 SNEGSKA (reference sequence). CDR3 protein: CSASGGSTDTQYF. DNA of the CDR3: TGCAGTGCGTCGGGGGGGAGCACAGATACGCAGTATTTT.

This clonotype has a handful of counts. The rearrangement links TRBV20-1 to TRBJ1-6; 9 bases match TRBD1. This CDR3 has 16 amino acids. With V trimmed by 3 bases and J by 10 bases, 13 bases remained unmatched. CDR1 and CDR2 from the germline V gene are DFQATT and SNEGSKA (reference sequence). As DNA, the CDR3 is TGCAGTGCTAGTGGATTCCCGGGACAGGGAAACTCACCCCTCCACTTT. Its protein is CSASGFPGQGNSPLHF.

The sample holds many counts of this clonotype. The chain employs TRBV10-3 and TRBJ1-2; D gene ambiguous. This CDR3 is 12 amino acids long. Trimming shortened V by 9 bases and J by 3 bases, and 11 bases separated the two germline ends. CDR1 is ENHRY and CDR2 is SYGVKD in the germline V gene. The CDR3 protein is CAIPRSDYGYTF. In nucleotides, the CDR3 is TGTGCCATTCCCCGGTCGGACTATGGCTACACCTTC.

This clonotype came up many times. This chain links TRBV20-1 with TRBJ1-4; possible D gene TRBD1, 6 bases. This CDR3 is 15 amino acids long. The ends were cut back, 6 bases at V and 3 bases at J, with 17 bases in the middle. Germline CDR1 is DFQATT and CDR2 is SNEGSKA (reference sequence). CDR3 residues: CSAAIRGHANEKLFF. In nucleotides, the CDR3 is TGCAGTGCCGCAATCCGGGGGCACGCTAATGAAAAACTGTTTTTT.

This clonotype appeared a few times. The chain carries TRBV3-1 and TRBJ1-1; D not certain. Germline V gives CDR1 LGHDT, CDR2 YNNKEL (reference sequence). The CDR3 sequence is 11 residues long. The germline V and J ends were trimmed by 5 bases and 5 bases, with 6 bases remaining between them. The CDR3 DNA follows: TGTGCCAGCAGCAAAAGTACTGAAGCTTTCTTT. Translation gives CASSKSTEAFF.

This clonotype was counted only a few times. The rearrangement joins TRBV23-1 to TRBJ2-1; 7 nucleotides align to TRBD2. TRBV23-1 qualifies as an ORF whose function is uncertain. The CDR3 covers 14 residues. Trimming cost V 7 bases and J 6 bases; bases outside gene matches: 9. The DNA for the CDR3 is TGCGCCAGCAAACAGCGCCGGGGGGTCAATGAGCAGTTCTTC. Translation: CASKQRRGVNEQFF.

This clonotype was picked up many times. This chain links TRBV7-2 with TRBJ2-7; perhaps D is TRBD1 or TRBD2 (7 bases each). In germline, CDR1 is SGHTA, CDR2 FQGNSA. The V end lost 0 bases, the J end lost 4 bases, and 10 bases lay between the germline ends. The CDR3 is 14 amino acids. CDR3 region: CASSLARGGYEQYF. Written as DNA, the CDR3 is TGTGCCAGCAGCTTAGCCAGGGGGGGGTACGAGCAGTACTTC.

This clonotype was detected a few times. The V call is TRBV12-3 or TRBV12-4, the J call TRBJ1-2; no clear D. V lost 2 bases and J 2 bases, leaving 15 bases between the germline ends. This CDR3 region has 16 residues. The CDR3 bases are TGTGCCAGCAGTTTACATCCCAATGCGGGGAACTATGGCTACACCTTC. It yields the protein CASSLHPNAGNYGYTF.

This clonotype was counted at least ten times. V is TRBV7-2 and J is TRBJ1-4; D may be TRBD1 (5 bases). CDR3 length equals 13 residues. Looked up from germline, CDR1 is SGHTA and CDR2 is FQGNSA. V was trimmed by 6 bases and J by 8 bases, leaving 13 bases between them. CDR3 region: CASSSPGSEKLFF. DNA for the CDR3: TGTGCCAGCAGTTCACCAGGGTCGGAAAAACTGTTTTTT.

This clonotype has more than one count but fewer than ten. CDR3 in DNA: TGCAGTGCTGGCGACCGGACTAGCGGGATCCACGAGCAGTACTTC. Translated, it gives CSAGDRTSGIHEQYF. The genes are TRBV20-1 and TRBJ2-7; 12 nucleotides align to TRBD2. CDR3 length equals 15 residues. V gave up 5 bases and J gave up 5 bases; unmatched junction bases: 10. In germline, CDR1 is DFQATT, CDR2 SNEGSKA (reference sequence).

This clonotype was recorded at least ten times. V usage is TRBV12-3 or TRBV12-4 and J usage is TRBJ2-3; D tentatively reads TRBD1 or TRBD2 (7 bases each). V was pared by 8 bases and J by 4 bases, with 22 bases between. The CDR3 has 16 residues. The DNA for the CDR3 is TGTGCCAGCTCCCTCCTTGGGAGGGGGCATCCAGATACGCAGTATTTT. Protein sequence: CASSLLGRGHPDTQYF.

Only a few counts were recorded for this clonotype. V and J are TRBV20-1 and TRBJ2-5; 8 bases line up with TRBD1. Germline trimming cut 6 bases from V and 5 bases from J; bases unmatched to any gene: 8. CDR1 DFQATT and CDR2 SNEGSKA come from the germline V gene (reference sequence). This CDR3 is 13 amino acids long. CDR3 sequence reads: CSAHQGARETQYF. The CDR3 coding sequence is TGCAGTGCCCACCAGGGGGCGAGGGAGACCCAGTACTTC.

The DNA for the CDR3 is TGTGCCAGCAGCTTCCCCAGCAGGGCGGCCACTGAAGCTTTCTTT. Encoded protein: CASSFPSRAATEAFF. The V call is TRBV11-3, the J call TRBJ1-1, with D tentatively TRBD1 (5 bases). Trimming took 3 bases from V and 4 from J, leaving 15 bases between them. The CDR3 totals 15 residues. From germline, CDR1 is SGHNT and CDR2 YENEEA.

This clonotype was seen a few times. CDR3 coding DNA: TGCGCCAGCAGCTTGGGCCCGGGACTAGCGGTCAATGAGCAGTTCTTC. Its translation is CASSLGPGLAVNEQFF. The chain uses TRBV5-1 and TRBJ2-1, with 11 bases aligning to TRBD2. The CDR3 length is 16 residues. V was clipped by 0 bases and J by 6 bases; unmatched bases: 5. Per the germline V gene, CDR1 is SGHRS and CDR2 is YFSETQ.

The CDR3 loop reads CSARDHLGQGGDTQYF. CDR3 coding DNA: TGCAGTGCTAGAGATCATCTGGGGCAGGGAGGAGATACGCAGTATTTT. The chain couples TRBV20-1 to TRBJ2-3, with a weak D call TRBD2 (6 bases). Germline assignment: CDR1 DFQATT and CDR2 SNEGSKA (reference sequence). This CDR3 has 16 amino acids. The V and J ends lost 0 bases and 5 bases respectively, with 18 bases between them.

CDR3 sequence (DNA): TGTGCCAGCAGCGACATCCGGGACAAAGAGTCGGAGACCCAGTACTTC. Translated: CASSDIRDKESETQYF. The chain employs TRBV6-1 and TRBJ2-5; a weak D match, TRBD1 (6 bases). CDR1 and CDR2 (germline): MNHNS, SASEGT. There are 16 residues in the CDR3. V was trimmed by 6 bases and J by 5 bases, leaving 22 bases between them.

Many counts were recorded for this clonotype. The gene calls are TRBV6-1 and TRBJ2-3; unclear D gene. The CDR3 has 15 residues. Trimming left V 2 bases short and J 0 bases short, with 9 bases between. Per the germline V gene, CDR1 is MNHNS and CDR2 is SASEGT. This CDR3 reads CASSELTASTDTQYF. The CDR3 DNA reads TGTGCCAGCAGTGAACTTACGGCTAGCACAGATACGCAGTATTTT.

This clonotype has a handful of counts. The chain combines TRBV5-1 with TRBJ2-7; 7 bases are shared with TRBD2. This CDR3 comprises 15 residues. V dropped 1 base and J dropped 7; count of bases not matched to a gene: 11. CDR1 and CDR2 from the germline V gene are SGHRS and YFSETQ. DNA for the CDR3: TGCGCCAGCAGCTTGTATCCGGGGACTACGCAAGAGCAGTACTTC. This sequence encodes CASSLYPGTTQEQYF.

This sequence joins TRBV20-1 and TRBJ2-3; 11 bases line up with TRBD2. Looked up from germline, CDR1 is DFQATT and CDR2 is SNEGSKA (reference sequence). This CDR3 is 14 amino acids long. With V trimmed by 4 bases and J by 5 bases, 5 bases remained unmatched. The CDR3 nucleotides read TGCAGTGCTACTAGCGGGAGGATTATAGATACGCAGTATTTT. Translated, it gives CSATSGRIIDTQYF.

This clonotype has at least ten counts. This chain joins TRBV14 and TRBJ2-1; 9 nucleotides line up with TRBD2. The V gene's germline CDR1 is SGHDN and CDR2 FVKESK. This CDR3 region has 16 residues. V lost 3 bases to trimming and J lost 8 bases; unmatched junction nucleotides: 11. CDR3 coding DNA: TGTGCCAGCAGCCAGTTAGCGGGAGCCCTTGGACATGAGCAGTTCTTC. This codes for CASSQLAGALGHEQFF.